Listed below are T cell receptor beta chains from one sample, sequenced in a study of blood T cell repertoires in COVID-19. Here immunoSEQ multiplex PCR was the method, and the copy in TCRdb shows in-frame clones only, minus some. The sample carries 250,000 to 350,000 clones, approximately 84% recorded once. The sample comprised peripheral blood. The origin of the receptors is a human donor with COVID-19, enrolled during active disease. The donor label of this sample is uncertain. Both conserved end residues are part of each CDR3. A D gene is named only where the DNA matches it firmly. A clone size is listed for some rows: how often the clone was seen (once, few, many), or a class if it is expanded.

CDR3	DNA	D	size	J	V
CASSSMGGSYEQYF	TGTGCCAGCAGCTCCATGGGGGGTTCCTACGAGCAGTACTTC	.	.	TRBJ2-7	TRBV7-2
CASRLGTGGDGAFF	TGTGCCAGTAGACTCGGGACAGGGGGTGATGGAGCTTTCTTT	TRBD1	.	TRBJ1-1	TRBV19
CASSAVSGNSPLHF	TGTGCCAGCAGTGCCGTATCGGGTAATTCACCCCTCCACTTT	.	once	TRBJ1-6	TRBV28
CASSATVNTEAFF	TGCGCCAGCAGCGCGACAGTGAACACTGAAGCTTTCTTT	.	.	TRBJ1-1	TRBV5-1
CASSPGRASGTYEQYF	TGTGCCAGCAGCCCTGGCCGGGCTAGCGGGACTTACGAGCAGTACTTC	TRBD2	.	TRBJ2-7	TRBV7-3
CASSFRDRAGSSGNTIYF	TGCGCCAGCAGCTTCCGTGACAGGGCAGGCTCATCTGGAAACACCATATATTTT	TRBD1	.	TRBJ1-3	TRBV4-1
CASSRGSSTDTQYF	TGTGCCTCCAGTCGGGGGAGCAGCACAGATACGCAGTATTTT	.	.	TRBJ2-3	TRBV19
CASSLLAGQSGELFF	TGTGCCAGCAGCTTACTAGCGGGGCAGAGCGGGGAGCTGTTTTTT	TRBD2	.	TRBJ2-2	TRBV5-4
CASSLNSGRVRNEQFF	TGTGCCAGCAGCTTAAATAGCGGGAGGGTAAGGAATGAGCAGTTCTTC	TRBD2	.	TRBJ2-1	TRBV7-3
CASGPGQANTDTQYF	TGTGCCAGCGGACCTGGACAGGCCAACACAGATACGCAGTATTTT	TRBD1	.	TRBJ2-3	TRBV7-2
CATNSGTYEQYF	TGTGCCACTAATTCGGGGACCTACGAGCAGTACTTC	.	.	TRBJ2-7	TRBV15
CASSPNPGNSPLHF	TGTGCCAGCAGCCCGAACCCGGGGAACTCACCCCTCCACTTT	.	.	TRBJ1-6	TRBV7-2
CASSDGTPKNEKLFF	TGTGCCAGCAGCGATGGGACACCCAAAAATGAAAAACTGTTTTTT	.	.	TRBJ1-4	TRBV7-2
CASIRDRVANEQYF	TGTGCCAGCATTAGGGACAGGGTTGCCAACGAGCAGTACTTC	TRBD1	.	TRBJ2-7	TRBV2
CASNPGLAGLYEQYF	TGTGCCAGCAACCCGGGACTAGCGGGACTCTACGAGCAGTACTTC	TRBD2	.	TRBJ2-7	TRBV28
CASSSDRDNQPQHF	TGTGCCAGCAGCTCGGACAGGGACAATCAGCCCCAGCATTTT	TRBD1	.	TRBJ1-5	TRBV5-8
CASSVSGTYNEQFF	TGTGCCAGCAGCGTTAGCGGCACCTACAATGAGCAGTTCTTC	.	.	TRBJ2-1	TRBV9
CASSSLAGGSYNEQFF	TGTGCCAGCAGCTCCCTAGCGGGAGGGAGCTACAATGAGCAGTTCTTC	TRBD2	.	TRBJ2-1	TRBV7-2
CASSPGGRADTQYF	TGTGCCAGCAGTCCCGGGGGGAGGGCAGATACGCAGTATTTT	TRBD2	.	TRBJ2-3	TRBV27
CASSDPGQHNYGYTF	TGCGCCAGCAGCGACCCGGGACAACATAACTATGGCTACACCTTC	.	.	TRBJ1-2	TRBV5-1
CATELGLVNPYRETQYF	TGTGCCACCGAACTCGGACTAGTCAACCCCTATCGAGAGACCCAGTACTTC	TRBD2	.	TRBJ2-5	TRBV24-1
CASSGGASNQPQHF	TGTGCCAGCAGTGGCGGGGCTAGCAATCAGCCCCAGCATTTT	.	once	TRBJ1-5	TRBV6-6
CASSLPGFYGYTF	TGTGCCAGCAGTTTACCAGGGTTTTATGGCTACACCTTC	.	.	TRBJ1-2	TRBV28
CASSPTSGSSYEQYF	TGTGCCAGCAGCCCCACTAGCGGTTCCTCCTACGAGCAGTACTTC	TRBD2	.	TRBJ2-7	TRBV2
CALRQVPGETQYF	TGTGCCTTAAGACAGGTTCCTGGCGAGACCCAGTACTTC	.	once	TRBJ2-5	TRBV30
CASSVQGAGGYTF	TGTGCCAGCAGCGTGCAGGGGGCCGGCGGCTACACCTTC	TRBD1	.	TRBJ1-2	TRBV9
CASSITRSDEQFF	TGCGCCAGCAGCATTACTAGGAGTGATGAGCAGTTCTTC	.	.	TRBJ2-1	TRBV5-1
CASSVYHRADNSPLHF	TGTGCCAGCAGCGTCTACCACAGGGCCGATAATTCACCCCTCCACTTT	.	.	TRBJ1-6	TRBV11-2
CAISEGQGVGYTF	TGTGCCATCAGTGAGGGACAGGGGGTCGGCTACACCTTC	TRBD1	.	TRBJ1-2	TRBV10-3
CSARAGQGNYEQYF	TGCAGCGCGAGAGCGGGACAGGGGAATTACGAGCAGTACTTC	TRBD1	.	TRBJ2-7	TRBV29-1
CASSFRTGGPYEQYF	TGCGCCAGCAGCTTTCGAACAGGGGGCCCCTACGAGCAGTACTTC	TRBD1	.	TRBJ2-7	TRBV5-1
CASSRRDRDMREQYF	TGTGCCAGCAGTCGCCGGGACAGGGATATGCGCGAGCAGTACTTC	TRBD1	many	TRBJ2-7	TRBV7-9
CAISESPGEGGKLFF	TGTGCCATCAGTGAGTCGCCAGGGGAAGGTGGGAAACTGTTTTTT	.	.	TRBJ1-4	TRBV10-3
CALPGSGFHNEQFF	TGTGCCCTCCCCGGGAGTGGCTTTCACAATGAGCAGTTCTTC	.	.	TRBJ2-1	TRBV6-6
CASRKAGGVAYEQYF	TGTGCCAGCAGAAAAGCGGGAGGGGTTGCCTACGAGCAGTACTTC	TRBD2	.	TRBJ2-7	TRBV6-5
CASSLFTGEREQYF	TGTGCCAGCAGCTTATTTACAGGGGAGAGGGAGCAGTACTTC	TRBD1	.	TRBJ2-7	TRBV7-2
CASSLALGHGEQFF	TGTGCCAGCAGTTTGGCGCTAGGCCATGGTGAGCAGTTCTTC	.	.	TRBJ2-1	TRBV27
CSGWGEVEAFF	TGCAGCGGCTGGGGGGAGGTTGAAGCTTTCTTT	.	.	TRBJ1-1	TRBV20-1
CASSGRGGSNQPQHF	TGTGCCAGCAGCGGACGAGGAGGGAGCAATCAGCCCCAGCATTTT	.	.	TRBJ1-5	TRBV9
CASSTTGGGYEQYF	TGTGCCAGTAGTACTACAGGGGGCGGCTACGAGCAGTACTTC	TRBD1	.	TRBJ2-7	TRBV19
CASRGRGTDTQYF	TGTGCCAGTCGGGGGAGGGGCACAGATACGCAGTATTTT	TRBD2	.	TRBJ2-3	TRBV5-4
CAWSPRGAGGYTF	TGTGCCTGGAGCCCCCGGGGGGCGGGCGGCTACACCTTC	.	.	TRBJ1-2	TRBV30
CASSSGLAPYEQYF	TGTGCCAGCAGCTCGGGACTAGCCCCCTACGAGCAGTACTTC	TRBD2	.	TRBJ2-7	TRBV7-3
CSAAGPAEQFF	TGCAGTGCGGCGGGCCCAGCGGAGCAGTTCTTC	.	few	TRBJ2-1	TRBV20-1
CASSPQASTDTQYF	TGTGCCAGCAGCCCTCAAGCTAGTACAGATACGCAGTATTTT	.	.	TRBJ2-3	TRBV7-3
CASSIKGIPETQYF	TGTGCCAGTAGTATCAAGGGGATTCCAGAGACCCAGTACTTC	.	.	TRBJ2-5	TRBV19
CASSFLQGFTF	TGTGCCAGCAGTTTTTTACAGGGGTTCACCTTC	TRBD1	.	TRBJ1-2	TRBV12-3/TRBV12-4
CASSVGSSTNEKLFF	TGTGCCAGCAGCGTAGGGAGCTCAACTAATGAAAAACTGTTTTTT	.	.	TRBJ1-4	TRBV9
CASSIVGTGDYEQYF	TGTGCCAGTAGTATTGTCGGGACAGGGGACTACGAGCAGTACTTC	TRBD1	.	TRBJ2-7	TRBV19
CASGPDSFTGELFF	TGTGCCAGCGGACCGGACTCCTTCACCGGGGAGCTGTTTTTT	.	.	TRBJ2-2	TRBV9
CASSYSAFSPLHF	TGTGCCAGCAGTTACTCGGCATTTTCACCCCTCCACTTT	.	.	TRBJ1-6	TRBV6-5
CATSRDLTSGSLETQYF	TGTGCCACCAGCAGAGATCTTACTAGCGGGAGTCTAGAGACCCAGTACTTC	TRBD2	.	TRBJ2-5	TRBV15
CASSEGQISYEQYF	TGTGCCAGCAGTGAGGGACAGATATCCTACGAGCAGTACTTC	TRBD1	.	TRBJ2-7	TRBV2
CASRRDSYEQYF	TGCGCCAGCAGGAGGGATTCCTACGAGCAGTACTTC	.	few	TRBJ2-7	TRBV5-1
CASSSPHNRGPREQYF	TGTGCCAGCAGTTCTCCTCATAACCGAGGTCCTCGGGAGCAGTACTTC	.	.	TRBJ2-7	TRBV28
CASSYYRDSDNSPLHF	TGTGCCAGCAGTTATTACCGGGACAGCGATAATTCACCCCTCCACTTT	TRBD1	.	TRBJ1-6	TRBV6-5
CASSSSDRRQGGEQYF	TGTGCCAGCAGCTCCTCCGACAGGCGGCAGGGGGGCGAGCAGTACTTC	.	.	TRBJ2-7	TRBV13
CASSVSGTSTEQFF	TGTGCCAGCAGCGTCTCCGGGACATCTACTGAGCAGTTCTTC	.	.	TRBJ2-1	TRBV9